This T cell receptor beta chain was profiled in a study of blood T cell repertoires in COVID-19 (dated by TCRdb to about 2020). Regarding the complete study: The collaborator samples originated in the United States, Italy and Spain and spanned the acute and convalescent phases of COVID-19. The sample metadata nearly always contained a de-identified subject ID, COVID-19 status, age in years and sex. The prospective study material was composed of cDNA or gDNA derived from T cells, B-cell-depleted T cells, or PBMCs. Subjects who had been exposed to COVID-19, were actively infected with it, or had recovered from it provided the deeply sampled blood TCRbeta repertoires that made up the dataset. Where HLA class I and class II types were available, the types were taken from metadata supplied by the sample provider, not from assay-based typing. The samples were drawn from the first 160 participants of the ongoing ImmuneRACE study and from about 1,200 subjects provided by 6 global collaborators. The repertoires were made available in a free public database intended to serve as a resource for research on the immune response to SARS-CoV-2.

Another Seattle source contributed samples from volunteer blood donors who had recovered from COVID-19. Each collaborating institution followed its own protocols to collect whole blood in K2EDTA tubes. For TCRbeta analysis, collaborator samples were shipped as frozen whole blood, as isolated PBMCs, or as DNA extracted from either sample type. Findings and caveats that apply to the study as a whole: How much clinical and demographic metadata was included differed by source and by participant, and the metadata was provided uncurated.

TCRbeta CDR3 regions were amplified from genomic DNA by means of the immunoSEQ Assay, a bias-controlled multiplex PCR. As for how the authors treated the data: The number of nucleated cells in each sample was estimated by amplification of reference gene primers within the assay. To quantify the absolute abundance of each unique TCRbeta CDR3 rearrangement, sequence reads were collapsed and filtered. For each sample, productive Simpson clonality was calculated by taking the square root of Simpson's diversity index across productive rearrangements. Sourced from immuneACCESS, this table was stored by TCRdb with only in-frame sequences that have V and J called. A share of the clones is absent; for the studies checked, an unresolved V gene accounts for under half, and the remainder has no known explanation. V, J and clone size are those of that table, while D and trimming were read from the DNA. The table for this sample lists about 180,000 clones; 80% to 90% of them were counted only once. The ten largest clones add up to 1.9% of the sample.

Trimming at the junction amounts to 0 bases on V and 5 bases on J, and the germline ends lie 19 bases apart. From a lookup of the germline V gene (reference sequence), CDR1 and CDR2 are GTSNPN and SVGIG. Reading from cysteine to phenylalanine, the CDR3 counts 16 amino acids. Just CDR3 DNA is preserved here, 48 bases in frame from base 1. Concerning this clone: Its antigen target is currently unknown. Base qualities are missing; no much larger clone stands one base away.

Sequenced material: peripheral blood. The sequence came from a man aged 18 to 30 who had recovered from COVID-19. The chain employs TRBV30 and TRBJ1-1; the D gene assignment is ambiguous. In nucleotides, the sequence is TGTGCCTGGAGTGTACGAGGAGGGCCCCAATGGACTGAAGCTTTCTTT. This translates into CAWSVRGGPQWTEAFF.